This T cell receptor beta chain comes out of a study of OX40 agonist ivuxolimab in advanced cancers. The assay was immunoSEQ multiplex PCR, and TCRdb's table has in-frame clones only and misses some. The sample includes tens of thousands of clones, 89% of them seen just once. Germline values: CDR1 MNHNY, CDR2 SVGAGI (reference sequence). CDR3 length: 14 residues. V gave up 4 bases and J gave up 3 bases, with 13 bases separating them. The source of this sequence is an adult with an advanced solid tumor such as melanoma, head and neck, liver or kidney cancer. This specimen consisted of CD4+ or CD8+ T cells sorted from blood, obtained in a trial of the OX40 agonist ivuxolimab. This chain links TRBV6-6 with TRBJ2-7; no reliable D call. The CDR3 bases are TGTGCCAGCAGTTCTGGGGTGGAAGTCTACGAGCAGTACTTC. Amino acids: CASSSGVEVYEQYF.